This T cell receptor beta chain was recovered during a study of blood T cell repertoires in COVID-19. CDR1 and CDR2 from the germline V gene are MNHEY and SVGEGT. The CDR3 spans 16 residues. V lost 2 bases, J lost 3 bases, and 14 bases lay in between. Under the authors' procedure: Reference gene primer amplification gave nucleated cell count estimates. This table comes from immunoSEQ multiplex PCR, and its TCRdb copy is limited to in-frame clones, with some not included. That table supplies the V and J calls and clone size; D and trimming were determined from the DNA. The repertoire has 140,000 to 150,000 clones, about 76% of them found once; the top ten carry around 8.2%.

V and J are TRBV6-2 or TRBV6-3 and TRBJ2-1; a possible D gene is TRBD2 (6 bases). This receptor was taken from a human donor in a cohort sampled during active COVID-19. The sample was peripheral blood. CDR3 bases: TGTGCCAGCAGTTACCCAGCGGGCAAAATCTACAATGAGCAGTTCTTC. This translates into CASSYPAGKIYNEQFF.